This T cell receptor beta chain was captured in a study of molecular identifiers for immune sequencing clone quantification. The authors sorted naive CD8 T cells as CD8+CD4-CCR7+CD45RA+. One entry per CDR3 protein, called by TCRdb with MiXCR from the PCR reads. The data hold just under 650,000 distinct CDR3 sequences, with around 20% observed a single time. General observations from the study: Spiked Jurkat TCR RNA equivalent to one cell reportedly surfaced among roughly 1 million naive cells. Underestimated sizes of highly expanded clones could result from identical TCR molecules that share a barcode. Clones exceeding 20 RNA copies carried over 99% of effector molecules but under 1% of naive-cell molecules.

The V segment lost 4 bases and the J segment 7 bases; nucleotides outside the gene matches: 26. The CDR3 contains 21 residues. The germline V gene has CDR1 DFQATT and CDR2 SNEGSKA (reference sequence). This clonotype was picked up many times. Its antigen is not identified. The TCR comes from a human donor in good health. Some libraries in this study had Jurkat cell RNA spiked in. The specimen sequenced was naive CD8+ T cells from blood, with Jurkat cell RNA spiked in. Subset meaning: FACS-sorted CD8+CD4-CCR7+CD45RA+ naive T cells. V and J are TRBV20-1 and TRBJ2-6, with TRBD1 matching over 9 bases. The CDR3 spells CSANNPGTGTLTSLAANVLTF. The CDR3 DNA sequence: TGCAGTGCTAATAATCCCGGGACAGGGACCCTTACGTCTCTGGCAGCCAACGTCCTGACTTTC.